This T cell receptor (beta chain) originates from a study of T cell responses to AZD1222 COVID-19 vaccine. Study observations and caveats: Spike regions recognized by vaccine-associated CD4 TCRs spanned the protein, led by 160-218 and 743-854. Repertoire sampling happened only post peak T cell response.

For this clone: The target antigen is unknown.

The repertoire was sequenced with immunoSEQ multiplex PCR; TCRdb's copy has only in-frame clones and lacks some. The profile covers some 120,000 clones, with about 79% appearing a single time and about 25% taken by the ten largest. V lost 0 bases, J lost 4 bases, and 4 bases stayed unmatched. From germline, CDR1 is SGHVS and CDR2 FNYEAQ. This CDR3 has 16 amino acids. The V and J genes are TRBV7-6 and TRBJ2-1, with TRBD1 matching over 9 bases. The starting material was peripheral blood, obtained 28 days after the second AZD1222 dose. The TCR comes from an adult who received the AZD1222 COVID-19 vaccine. In DNA form, the CDR3 reads TGTGCCAGCAGCTTAGCACCGGGACAGGGATACAATGAGCAGTTCTTC. Amino acids: CASSLAPGQGYNEQFF.